This T cell receptor beta chain emerged from a study of identical twins. A single record per CDR3 protein comes from TCRdb applying MiXCR to the 5' RACE reads. The table includes about 550,000 distinct CDR3 sequences, about 22% detected once. These sequences were also reported in another study, on yellow fever vaccine responses in identical twins.

Sequencing was done on a sample of CD4+ T cells sorted from blood. The source of this sequence is a woman in her late teens or twenties in good health.

In DNA form, the CDR3 reads TGTGCCAGCAGTTTAAGCTCCGCCGGACCTTTCTTT. Residues: CASSLSSAGPFF. V usage is TRBV12-3 or TRBV12-4 and J usage is TRBJ1-1; D call uncertain. The CDR3 spans 12 residues. Deletions cut 2 bases from V and 12 bases from J, with 13 bases between.